The entry below gives a single T cell receptor beta chain sequence along with its context. Other nucleotide sequences in the sample specify the same CDR3. This study enrolled people aged roughly 18 to 89 from approximately 24 US geographic areas. Each participant's cohort was designated according to participant-reported clinical history. The CDR3 has 15 amino acids. V was pared by 2 bases and J by 1 base, with 2 bases of the junction left unmatched. From germline, CDR1 is LNHDA and CDR2 SQIVND (reference sequence). The record originates from a study of blood T cell repertoires in COVID-19. Across the whole study: COVID-19 samples collected from the United States, Italy and Spain covered acute and convalescent phases. From T cells, B-cell-depleted T cells, or PBMCs came the material, which was cDNA or gDNA.

The data were produced by immunoSEQ multiplex PCR, yet TCRdb's version contains in-frame clones alone and is incomplete. The sample yields 200,000 to 250,000 clones, 81% seen once. This sequence originates from a man aged 35 to 55 who had recovered from COVID-19. The V and J genes are TRBV19 and TRBJ2-7; 10 bases align to TRBD2. Sequencing input: PBMCs or T cells enriched from blood (not recorded which). The CDR3 is CASSILAGASYEQYF. CDR3 DNA sequence: TGTGCCAGTAGTATACTAGCGGGAGCGTCCTACGAGCAGTACTTC. The full variable domain, in which reference TRBV19 and TRBJ2-7 provide the parts outside the CDR3, is DGGITQSPKYLFRKEGQNVTLSCEQNLNHDAMYWYRQDPGQGLRLIYYSQIVNDFQKGDIAEGYSVSREKKESFPLTVTSAQKNPTAFYLCASSILAGASYEQYFGPGTRLTVT.